This T cell receptor beta chain was identified during a study of shared clonotypes between healthy human individuals. Looking at the study overall: Each donor's CD8 memory used one plate, CD8 naive two, each CD4 subset three. Whole-study findings and limits: Generally, naive subsets came out with larger estimated richness than memory subsets.

The authors distributed each subset's genomic DNA evenly over several immunoSEQ plates. Profiling relied on immunoSEQ multiplex PCR, and the TCRdb table lists in-frame clones only, not all of them. Of under 2.5 million clones in the sample, less than 95% were seen once. All donors were healthy HIV-negative adults lacking recent acute infections or vaccinations. CDR1 SQVTM and CDR2 ANQGSEA come from the germline V gene. With 7 bases removed from V and 0 bases from J, the gap between germline ends came to 10 bases. The CDR3 loop spans 13 amino acids. About this clone: Its antigen is still unknown.

The material sequenced was naive CD4+ T cells from PBMCs. Subset in this sample: CD45RA+ positively selected. V usage is TRBV29-1 and J usage is TRBJ2-1; D unclear. This TCR derives from a man aged 18 to 35 in good health. Some clones in this sample may be carry-over from other donors' samples. The CDR3 nucleotides are TGCAGCGGACGGGTGAGCTCCTACAATGAGCAGTTCTTC. Its protein is CSGRVSSYNEQFF.